This is a list of T cell receptor beta chains from one sample in a study of T cells expressing NK-cell markers. TCRdb re-called the 5' RACE reads; every CDR3 protein appears as one record, without DNA. The listing contains around 380,000 distinct CDR3 sequences. The sequenced sample consisted of blood T cells: a sorted CD56 or NKG2C T cell subset, CD4+ or CD8+ T cells, or bulk PBMC T cells (not recorded which). Every receptor here comes from a woman aged 45-60 years in good health. The CDR3 runs from the conserved cysteine through the conserved F or W. Fields, in order: J gene, V gene, CDR3 protein.

J gene: TRBJ2-2; V gene: TRBV5-1; CDR3 protein: CASSVGTGLNTGELFF
J gene: TRBJ2-3; V gene: TRBV5-1; CDR3 protein: CASSLPSPTDTQYF
J gene: TRBJ2-1; V gene: TRBV29-1; CDR3 protein: CSVAPLSYNEQFF
J gene: TRBJ2-1; V gene: TRBV2; CDR3 protein: CASRGLAEQFF
J gene: TRBJ2-3; V gene: TRBV7-2; CDR3 protein: CASSLSWIGTDTQYF
J gene: TRBJ1-4; V gene: TRBV5-1; CDR3 protein: CASSFNDEEKLFF
J gene: TRBJ2-1; V gene: TRBV12-3/TRBV12-4; CDR3 protein: CASRGLRSSYNEQFF
J gene: TRBJ2-1; V gene: TRBV24-1; CDR3 protein: CATSDAKPSGRFGEQFF
J gene: TRBJ2-1; V gene: TRBV20-1; CDR3 protein: CSARDPLVSYNEQFF
J gene: TRBJ2-5; V gene: TRBV5-1; CDR3 protein: CASRRGQGGETQYF
J gene: TRBJ1-4; V gene: TRBV25-1; CDR3 protein: CASSGAVGEKLFF
J gene: TRBJ1-2; V gene: TRBV3-1; CDR3 protein: CASSRRRTTNYGYTF
J gene: TRBJ2-2; V gene: TRBV20-1; CDR3 protein: CSARVSITNRGIVTGELFF
J gene: TRBJ1-1; V gene: TRBV12-3/TRBV12-4; CDR3 protein: CASSARLDAEAFF
J gene: TRBJ2-1; V gene: TRBV12-3/TRBV12-4; CDR3 protein: CASSPRASEQFF
J gene: TRBJ2-7; V gene: TRBV5-1; CDR3 protein: CASSLQGGQSYEQYF
J gene: TRBJ2-2; V gene: TRBV6-5; CDR3 protein: CASSYFGTPNTGELFF
J gene: TRBJ2-2; V gene: TRBV11-3; CDR3 protein: CASSPWGTDNTGELFF
J gene: TRBJ2-3; V gene: TRBV7-2; CDR3 protein: CASSPLRDTQYF
J gene: TRBJ2-5; V gene: TRBV5-1; CDR3 protein: CASSGTSGTETQYF